Sequencing of this T cell receptor (beta chain) was carried out in a study of T cell clonality in common variable immunodeficiency. Regarding the study as a whole: CVID patient heterogeneity limited repertoire-clinical complication correlations.

In regard to this clone: Its antigen is unknown. The read ends 3 residues before the CDR3 terminus; that terminus is restored from the germline J gene.

The protocol was immunoSEQ multiplex PCR, while the TCRdb copy is restricted to in-frame clones and leaves out a portion. This sample has around 32,000 clones, each found more than once. V dropped 0 bases and J dropped 2; count of bases not matched to a gene: 4. Germline assignment: CDR1 SGHNT and CDR2 YENEEA. This CDR3 is 15 amino acids long. Most patients and controls had Caucasian heritage. Blood samples were heparinized, about 4.5 to 8.5 ml per donor. The TCR originated in a person between 18 and 75 years old in good health. The chain recombines TRBV11-3 with TRBJ2-7; TRBD2 matches 7 bases. The sample comprised peripheral blood mononuclear cells. The CDR3 bases that were read are TGTGCCAGCAGCTTAGAGCCGGGGGGAGCCTACGAG. As protein: CASSLEPGGAYE. The CDR3, in full, reads CASSLEPGGAYEQYF.